These 20 T cell receptor beta chains share one sample of origin, sequenced in a study of blood T cell repertoires in COVID-19. Method: immunoSEQ multiplex PCR; TCRdb's copy keeps in-frame clones and lacks some. Counted here are 65,000 to 75,000 clones, 83% occurring once; the ten biggest clones make up around two fifths. The sequenced material came from peripheral blood. Receptors were obtained from an elderly man with acute or convalescent COVID-19.

This clone was observed a single time. In DNA, the CDR3 is TGTGCAGCGGGACGGATATACAATGAGCAGTTCTTC. Protein sequence: CAAGRIYNEQFF. This sequence joins TRBV2 and TRBJ2-1, with 7 bases aligning to TRBD2. The CDR3 is 12 residues long. Germline CDR1 reads SNHLY; CDR2 reads FYNNEI.

The J gene is TRBJ2-3, the V gene TRBV6-1; 7 bases match TRBD2. Germline CDR1 and CDR2: MNHNS and SASEGT. V trimming: 4 bases; J trimming: 2 bases; junction bases outside the gene matches: 9. The CDR3 is made up of 16 amino acids. The chain's CDR3 is CASSATGGYYTDTQYF. The CDR3 DNA reads TGTGCCAGCAGTGCCACGGGGGGATATTACACAGATACGCAGTATTTT.

The chain uses TRBV3-1 (or the pseudogene TRBV3-2) and TRBJ2-1; a possible D gene is TRBD2 (5 bases). CDR1 and CDR2 from the germline V gene are LGHDT and YNNKEL (reference sequence). V was clipped by 4 bases and J by 6 bases, with 13 bases between them. This CDR3 region has 14 residues. This chain's CDR3 is CASSPRSGVNEQFF. CDR3 DNA sequence: TGTGCCAGCAGCCCCCGGTCCGGGGTCAATGAGCAGTTCTTC.

The CDR3 reads CASSMAGLNSPLHF. The CDR3 DNA is TGTGCCAGTAGTATGGCAGGACTCAATTCACCCCTCCACTTT. The chain uses TRBV19 and TRBJ1-6; D unresolved. The CDR3 length is 14 residues. V was cut by 3 bases and J by 7 bases, with 10 bases left in between. CDR1 and CDR2 from the germline V gene are LNHDA and SQIVND (reference sequence).

The chain is built from TRBV5-1 and TRBJ2-1, with D perhaps TRBD2 (5 bases). Germline CDR1 and CDR2: SGHRS and YFSETQ. The CDR3 is made up of 14 amino acids. The V and J ends lost 0 bases and 3 bases respectively, with 7 bases between them. CDR3 bases: TGCGCCAGCAGCTTGGGAGAGGGCTACAATGAGCAGTTCTTC. The encoded protein is CASSLGEGYNEQFF. Using reference TRBV5-1 and TRBJ2-1 for the parts outside the CDR3, the full variable domain is KAGVTQTPRYLIKTRGQQVTLSCSPISGHRSVSWYQQTPGQGLQFLFEYFSETQRNKGNFPGRFSGRQFSNSRSEMNVSTLELGDSALYLCASSLGEGYNEQFFGPGTRLTVL.

The rearrangement joins TRBV19 to TRBJ1-5; TRBD1 aligns across 10 bases. The CDR3 spans 15 residues. Germline CDR1 and CDR2: LNHDA and SQIVND (reference sequence). The V and J ends lost 5 bases and 3 bases, in that order; junction bases with no gene match: 4. CDR3 amino acids: CASSSRQGANQPQHF. The CDR3 nucleotides read TGTGCCAGTAGTTCCCGACAGGGGGCCAATCAGCCCCAGCATTTT.

The rearrangement links TRBV2 to TRBJ1-6; the D gene is possibly TRBD1 (6 bases). V lost 4 bases and J 13 bases, leaving 8 bases between the germline ends. This CDR3 comprises 11 residues. Germline lookup yields CDR1 SNHLY and CDR2 FYNNEI. As DNA, the CDR3 is TGTGCCAGCAGTGTTCAGGGGCCCCTCCACTTT. It is translated as CASSVQGPLHF.

The chain employs TRBV19 and TRBJ1-2; D is perhaps TRBD1 (5 bases). CDR1 LNHDA and CDR2 SQIVND come from the germline V gene (reference sequence). The CDR3 has 15 amino acids. V was clipped by 5 bases and J by 8 bases, with 21 bases between them. CDR3 amino acids: CASSLTGERIRGYTF. CDR3 coding DNA: TGTGCCAGTAGTCTAACGGGGGAGAGAATACGGGGCTACACCTTC.

This chain links TRBV9 with TRBJ1-5; 9 bases match TRBD1. The CDR3 contains 15 residues. Per germline, CDR1 SGDLS and CDR2 YYNGEE. With 3 bases clipped from V and 6 bases from J, the junction kept 7 bases outside the gene matches. In nucleotides, the CDR3 is TGTGCCAGCAGCGCGACAGGGGGACCTACTCAGCCCCAGCATTTT. Amino acid sequence: CASSATGGPTQPQHF.

This clone was counted once. The chain couples TRBV5-1 to TRBJ2-7; TRBD2 agrees at 14 bases. Trimming at V came to 4 bases and at J to 5 bases, leaving 2 bases not matched to a gene. The CDR3 has 14 residues. CDR1 and CDR2 (germline): SGHRS, YFSETQ. CDR3 sequence (DNA): TGCGCCAGCAGCAAGGGACTAGCGGGAGACGAGCAGTACTTC. It codes for CASSKGLAGDEQYF.

This clone was observed many times. The chain links TRBV7-9 to TRBJ2-7; D unclear. The CDR3 sequence is 12 residues long. Deletions cut 5 bases from V and 3 bases from J, with 8 bases between. Germline V CDR1 and CDR2: SEHNR, FQNEAQ (reference sequence). DNA for the CDR3: TGTGCCAGCAGCCCAGGTATCTACGAGCAGTACTTC. Translating gives CASSPGIYEQYF.

This chain links TRBV4-1 with TRBJ2-2; TRBD1 matches 9 bases. The CDR3 covers 14 residues. Trimming at V came to 7 bases and at J to 4 bases, leaving 4 bases not matched to a gene. From germline, CDR1 is MGHRA and CDR2 YSYEKL. This CDR3 is CASTGTGSTGELFF. The DNA for the CDR3 is TGCGCCAGCACCGGGACAGGGAGCACCGGGGAGCTGTTTTTT.

The CDR3 spells CASSSRQGTAYEQYF. In DNA form, the CDR3 reads TGTGCCAGCAGTTCCCGACAGGGGACGGCCTACGAGCAGTACTTC. The chain has TRBV27 and TRBJ2-7; 8 nucleotides align to TRBD1. The V gene's germline CDR1 is MNHEY and CDR2 SMNVEV (reference sequence). The CDR3 contains 15 residues. V lost 4 bases and J lost 2; bases outside the gene matches: 7.

The rearrangement links TRBV4-2 to TRBJ1-2; D is unclear. Germline-derived CDR1 and CDR2 are LGHNA and YNFKEQ. The CDR3 contains 13 residues. The germline V and J ends were trimmed by 0 bases and 4 bases, with 6 bases remaining between them. The CDR3 region has the DNA TGTGCCAGCAGCCAAGACAACAGCTATGGCTACACCTTC. Translated: CASSQDNSYGYTF.

This rearrangement joins TRBV2 to TRBJ2-5; 13 bases are a match to TRBD2. The trim removed 4 bases at V and 5 bases at J, leaving 4 bases unmatched. The germline V gene has CDR1 SNHLY and CDR2 FYNNEI. The CDR3 has 15 amino acids. For the CDR3, the DNA is TGTGCCAGCAGTGCGGGACTAGCGGGACGCGAGACCCAGTACTTC. Translated: CASSAGLAGRETQYF.

V is TRBV4-3 and J is TRBJ1-6; weak D call: TRBD1 (6 bases). The CDR3 is made up of 15 amino acids. Trimming stripped 0 bases from V and 8 bases from J, with 11 bases between. Germline V gene data show CDR1 as LGHNA and CDR2 as YSLEER. The CDR3 is CASSQDWGQDSPLHF. DNA of the CDR3: TGCGCCAGCAGCCAAGATTGGGGGCAGGATTCACCCCTCCACTTT.

The V and J genes are TRBV19 and TRBJ1-1, with D perhaps matching TRBD1 (5 bases). The CDR3 extends over 12 amino acids. In germline, CDR1 is LNHDA, CDR2 SQIVND (reference sequence). V lost 7 bases to trimming and J lost 7 bases, with 13 bases between them. The CDR3 DNA reads as TGTGCCAGTAATATGATTCAGGGTGAAGCTTTCTTT. This sequence encodes CASNMIQGEAFF.

The chain combines TRBV19 with TRBJ2-7, with D maybe TRBD2 (6 bases). Germline V CDR1 and CDR2: LNHDA, SQIVND (reference sequence). The CDR3 runs 15 residues. With 1 base removed from V and 5 bases from J, the gap between germline ends came to 15 bases. The CDR3 loop is CASSIAGIAGNEQYF. In DNA form, the CDR3 reads TGTGCCAGTAGTATAGCGGGGATCGCGGGGAACGAGCAGTACTTC.

This chain uses TRBV19 with TRBJ2-1; D gene ambiguous. Germline CDR1 LNHDA, CDR2 SQIVND (reference sequence). The CDR3 totals 14 residues. The ends were cut back, 4 bases at V and 3 bases at J, with 10 bases in the middle. CDR3 coding DNA: TGTGCCAGTAGTAACCAGGTCGACTACAATGAGCAGTTCTTC. This encodes CASSNQVDYNEQFF.

The J gene is TRBJ1-4, the V gene TRBV27; D gene unclear. The germline V gene has CDR1 MNHEY and CDR2 SMNVEV (reference sequence). CDR3 length: 15 residues. The germline V and J ends were trimmed by 6 bases and 4 bases, with 15 bases remaining between them. CDR3 nucleotide sequence: TGTGCCAGCAGCCCCTGGTTCAGGATTAATGAAAAACTGTTTTTT. Translated, it gives CASSPWFRINEKLFF.